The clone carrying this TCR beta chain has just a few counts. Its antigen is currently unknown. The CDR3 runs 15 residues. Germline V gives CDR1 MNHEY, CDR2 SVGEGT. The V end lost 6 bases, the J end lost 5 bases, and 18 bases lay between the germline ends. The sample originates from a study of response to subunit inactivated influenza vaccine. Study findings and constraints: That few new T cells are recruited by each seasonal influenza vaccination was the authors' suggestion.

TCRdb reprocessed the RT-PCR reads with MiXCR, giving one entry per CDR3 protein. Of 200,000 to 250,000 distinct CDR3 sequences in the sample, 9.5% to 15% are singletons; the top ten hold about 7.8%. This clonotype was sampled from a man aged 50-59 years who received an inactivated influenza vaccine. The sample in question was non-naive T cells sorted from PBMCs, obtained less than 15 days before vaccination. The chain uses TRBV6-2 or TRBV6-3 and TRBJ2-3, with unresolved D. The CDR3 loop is CASSLPRPGKDTQYF. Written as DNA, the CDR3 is TGTGCCAGCAGCCTACCGAGACCTGGGAAAGATACGCAGTATTTT.